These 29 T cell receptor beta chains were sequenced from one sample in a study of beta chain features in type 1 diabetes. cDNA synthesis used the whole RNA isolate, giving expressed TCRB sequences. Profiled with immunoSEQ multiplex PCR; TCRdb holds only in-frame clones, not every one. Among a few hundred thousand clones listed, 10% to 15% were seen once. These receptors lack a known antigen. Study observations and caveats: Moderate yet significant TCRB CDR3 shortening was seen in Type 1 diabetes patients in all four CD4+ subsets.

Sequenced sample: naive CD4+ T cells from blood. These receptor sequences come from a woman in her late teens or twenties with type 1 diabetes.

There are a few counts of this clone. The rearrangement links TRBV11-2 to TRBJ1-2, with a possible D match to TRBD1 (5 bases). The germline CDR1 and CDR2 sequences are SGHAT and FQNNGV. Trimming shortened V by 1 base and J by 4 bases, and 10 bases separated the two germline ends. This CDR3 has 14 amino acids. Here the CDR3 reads CASSLVQGGYGYTF. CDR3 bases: TGTGCCAGCAGCTTAGTCCAGGGTGGCTATGGCTACACCTTC.

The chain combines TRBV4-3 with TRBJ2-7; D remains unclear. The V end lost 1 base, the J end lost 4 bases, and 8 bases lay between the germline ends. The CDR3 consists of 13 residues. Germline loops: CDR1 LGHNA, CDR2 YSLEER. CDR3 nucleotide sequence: TGCGCCAGCAGCCAAGCCCCAGGTTACGAGCAGTACTTC. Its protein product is CASSQAPGYEQYF.

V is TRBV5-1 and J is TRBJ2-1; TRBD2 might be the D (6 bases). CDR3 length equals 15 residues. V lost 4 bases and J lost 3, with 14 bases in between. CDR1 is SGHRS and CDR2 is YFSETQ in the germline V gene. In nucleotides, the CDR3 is TGCGCCAGCAGCGTTATCGGGAGTTTCTACAATGAGCAGTTCTTC. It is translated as CASSVIGSFYNEQFF.

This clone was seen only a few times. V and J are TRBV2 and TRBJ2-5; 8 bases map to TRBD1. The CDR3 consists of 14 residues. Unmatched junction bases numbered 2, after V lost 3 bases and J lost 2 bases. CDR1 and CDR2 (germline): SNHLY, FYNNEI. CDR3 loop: CASSEGTGQETQYF. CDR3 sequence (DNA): TGTGCCAGCAGTGAGGGGACAGGTCAAGAGACCCAGTACTTC.

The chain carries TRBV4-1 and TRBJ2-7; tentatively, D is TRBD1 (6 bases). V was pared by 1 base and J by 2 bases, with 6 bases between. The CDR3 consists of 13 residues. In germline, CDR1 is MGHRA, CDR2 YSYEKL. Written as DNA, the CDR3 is TGCGCCAGCAGCCAAGGACAGGCCTACGAGCAGTACTTC. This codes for CASSQGQAYEQYF.

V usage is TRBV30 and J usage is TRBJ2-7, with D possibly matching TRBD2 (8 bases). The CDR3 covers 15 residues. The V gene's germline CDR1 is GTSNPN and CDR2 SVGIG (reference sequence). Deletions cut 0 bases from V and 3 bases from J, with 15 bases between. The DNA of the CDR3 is TGTGCCTGGAGTGTAGGGGGCGCGGGAGGCTACGAGCAGTACTTC. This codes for CAWSVGGAGGYEQYF. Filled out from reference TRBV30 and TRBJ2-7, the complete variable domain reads SQTIHQWPATLVQPVGSPLSLECTVEGTSNPNLYWYRQAAGRGLQLLFYSVGIGQISSEVPQNLSASRPQDRQFILSSKKLLLSDSGFYLCAWSVGGAGGYEQYFGPGTRLTVT.

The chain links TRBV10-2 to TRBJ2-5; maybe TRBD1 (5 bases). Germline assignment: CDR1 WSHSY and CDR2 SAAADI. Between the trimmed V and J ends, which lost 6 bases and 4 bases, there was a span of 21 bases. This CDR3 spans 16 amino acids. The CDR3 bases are TGCGCCAGCAGCACTTCGGACACGACCTGGGGAGAGACCCAGTACTTC. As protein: CASSTSDTTWGETQYF.

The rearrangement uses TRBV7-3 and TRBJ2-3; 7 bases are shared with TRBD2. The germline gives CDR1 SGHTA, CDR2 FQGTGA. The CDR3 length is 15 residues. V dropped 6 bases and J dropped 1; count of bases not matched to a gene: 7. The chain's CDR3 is CASSPQRGRTDTQYF. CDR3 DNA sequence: TGTGCCAGCAGTCCCCAGCGGGGCCGCACAGATACGCAGTATTTT.

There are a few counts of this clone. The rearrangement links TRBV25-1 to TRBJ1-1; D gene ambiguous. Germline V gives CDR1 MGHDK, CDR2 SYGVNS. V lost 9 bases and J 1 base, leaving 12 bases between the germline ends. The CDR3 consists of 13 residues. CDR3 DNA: TGTGCCAGTTCCCCTCGGGAGAACACTGAAGCTTTCTTT. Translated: CASSPRENTEAFF.

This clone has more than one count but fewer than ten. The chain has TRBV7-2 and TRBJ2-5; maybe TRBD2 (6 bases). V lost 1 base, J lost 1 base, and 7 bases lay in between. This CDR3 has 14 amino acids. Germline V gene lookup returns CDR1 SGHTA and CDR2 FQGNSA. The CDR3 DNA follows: TGTGCCAGCAGCTTAGTAGCGGTCCAAGAGACCCAGTACTTC. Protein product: CASSLVAVQETQYF.

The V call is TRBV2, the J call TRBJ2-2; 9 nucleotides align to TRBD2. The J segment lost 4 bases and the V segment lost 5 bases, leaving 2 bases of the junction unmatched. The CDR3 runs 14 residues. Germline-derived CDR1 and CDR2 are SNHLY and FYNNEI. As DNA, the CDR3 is TGTGCCAGCAGTAGCGGGGGGTTCACCGGGGAGCTGTTTTTT. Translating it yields CASSSGGFTGELFF.

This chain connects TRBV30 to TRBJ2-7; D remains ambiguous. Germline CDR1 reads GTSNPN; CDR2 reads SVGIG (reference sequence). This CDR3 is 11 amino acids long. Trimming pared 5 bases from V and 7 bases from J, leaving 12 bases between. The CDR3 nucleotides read TGTGCCTGGGCCACGAGAGGTGAGCAGTACTTC. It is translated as CAWATRGEQYF. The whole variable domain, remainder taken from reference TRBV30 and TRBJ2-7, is SQTIHQWPATLVQPVGSPLSLECTVEGTSNPNLYWYRQAAGRGLQLLFYSVGIGQISSEVPQNLSASRPQDRQFILSSKKLLLSDSGFYLCAWATRGEQYFGPGTRLTVT.

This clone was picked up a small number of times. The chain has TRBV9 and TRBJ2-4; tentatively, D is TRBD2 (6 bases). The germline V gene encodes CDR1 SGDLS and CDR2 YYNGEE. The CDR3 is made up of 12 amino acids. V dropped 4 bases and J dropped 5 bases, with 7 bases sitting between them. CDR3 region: CASSPGENIQYF. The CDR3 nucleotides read TGTGCCAGCAGCCCGGGGGAAAACATTCAGTACTTC.

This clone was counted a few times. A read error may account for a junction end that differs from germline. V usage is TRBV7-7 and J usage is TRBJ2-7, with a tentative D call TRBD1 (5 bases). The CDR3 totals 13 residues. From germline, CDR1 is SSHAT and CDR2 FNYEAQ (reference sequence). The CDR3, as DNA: TGTGCTAGCAGCTTAGTGGGTAGGGGCGAGCAGTACTTC. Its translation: CASSLVGRGEQYF. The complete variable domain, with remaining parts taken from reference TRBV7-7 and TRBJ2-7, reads GAGVSQSPRYKVTKRGQDVTLRCDPISSHATLYWYQQALGQGPEFLTYFNYEAQPDKSGLPSDRFSAERPEGSISTLTIQRTEQRDSAMYRCASSLVGRGEQYFGPGTRLTVT.

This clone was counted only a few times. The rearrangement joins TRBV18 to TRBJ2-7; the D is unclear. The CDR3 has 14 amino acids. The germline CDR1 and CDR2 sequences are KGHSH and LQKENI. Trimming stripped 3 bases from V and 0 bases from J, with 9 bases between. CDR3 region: CASSPTDPSYEQYF. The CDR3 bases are TGTGCCAGCTCACCTACAGACCCCTCCTACGAGCAGTACTTC. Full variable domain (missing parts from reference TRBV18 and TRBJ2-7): NAGVMQNPRHLVRRRGQEARLRCSPMKGHSHVYWYRQLPEEGLKFMVYLQKENIIDESGMPKERFSAEFPKEGPSILRIQQVVRGDSAAYFCASSPTDPSYEQYFGPGTRLTVT.

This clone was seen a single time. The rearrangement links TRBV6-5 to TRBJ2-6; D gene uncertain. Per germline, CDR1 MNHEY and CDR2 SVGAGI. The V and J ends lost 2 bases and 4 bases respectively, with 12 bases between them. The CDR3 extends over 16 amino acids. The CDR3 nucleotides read TGTGCCAGCAGTTACGCGGTTCTTGTAGGGGCCAACGTCCTGACTTTC. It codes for CASSYAVLVGANVLTF.

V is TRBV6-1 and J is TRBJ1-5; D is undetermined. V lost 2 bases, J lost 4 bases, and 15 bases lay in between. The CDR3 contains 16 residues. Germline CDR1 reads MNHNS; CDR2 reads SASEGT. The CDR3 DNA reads TGTGCCAGCAGTGAAATGCGGGTCGTTCAGAATCAGCCCCAGCATTTT. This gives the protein CASSEMRVVQNQPQHF.

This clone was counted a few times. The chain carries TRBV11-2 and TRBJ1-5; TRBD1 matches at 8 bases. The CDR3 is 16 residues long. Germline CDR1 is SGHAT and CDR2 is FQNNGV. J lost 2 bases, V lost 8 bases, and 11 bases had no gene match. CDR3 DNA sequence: TGTGCCAGCCAGCGACAGGGGCAGGGGGGCAATCAGCCCCAGCATTTT. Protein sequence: CASQRQGQGGNQPQHF.

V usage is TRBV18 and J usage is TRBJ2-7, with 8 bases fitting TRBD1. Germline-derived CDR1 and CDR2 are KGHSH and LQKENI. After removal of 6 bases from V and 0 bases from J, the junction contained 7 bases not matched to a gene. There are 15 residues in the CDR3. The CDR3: CASSPTGGPSYEQYF. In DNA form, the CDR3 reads TGTGCCAGCTCGCCCACAGGGGGGCCCTCCTACGAGCAGTACTTC. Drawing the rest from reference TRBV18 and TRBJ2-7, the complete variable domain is NAGVMQNPRHLVRRRGQEARLRCSPMKGHSHVYWYRQLPEEGLKFMVYLQKENIIDESGMPKERFSAEFPKEGPSILRIQQVVRGDSAAYFCASSPTGGPSYEQYFGPGTRLTVT.

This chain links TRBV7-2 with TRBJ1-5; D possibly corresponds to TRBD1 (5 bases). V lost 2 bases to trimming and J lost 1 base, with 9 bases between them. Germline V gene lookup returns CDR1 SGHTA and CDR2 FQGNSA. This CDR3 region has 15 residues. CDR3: CASSLQGASNQPQHF. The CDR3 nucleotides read TGTGCCAGCAGCTTACAGGGTGCGAGCAATCAGCCCCAGCATTTT.

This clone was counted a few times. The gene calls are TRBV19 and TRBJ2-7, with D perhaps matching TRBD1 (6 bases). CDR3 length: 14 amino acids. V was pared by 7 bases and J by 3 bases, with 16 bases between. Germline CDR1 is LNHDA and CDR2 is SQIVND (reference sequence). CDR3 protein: CASMGAGEIYEQYF. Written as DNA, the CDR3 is TGTGCCAGTATGGGGGCAGGCGAGATCTACGAGCAGTACTTC.

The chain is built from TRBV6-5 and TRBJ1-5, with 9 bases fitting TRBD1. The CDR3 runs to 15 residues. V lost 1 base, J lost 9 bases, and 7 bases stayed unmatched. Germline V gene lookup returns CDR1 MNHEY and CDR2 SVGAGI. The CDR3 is CASSYWDRVGWPQHF. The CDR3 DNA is TGTGCCAGCAGTTACTGGGACAGGGTAGGATGGCCCCAGCATTTT.

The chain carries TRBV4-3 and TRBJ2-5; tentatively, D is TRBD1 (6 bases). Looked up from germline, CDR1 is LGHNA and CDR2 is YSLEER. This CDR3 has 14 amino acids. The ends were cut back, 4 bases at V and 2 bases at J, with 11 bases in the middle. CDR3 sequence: CASSPSGQQETQYF. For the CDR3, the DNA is TGCGCCAGCAGCCCATCCGGACAGCAAGAGACCCAGTACTTC.

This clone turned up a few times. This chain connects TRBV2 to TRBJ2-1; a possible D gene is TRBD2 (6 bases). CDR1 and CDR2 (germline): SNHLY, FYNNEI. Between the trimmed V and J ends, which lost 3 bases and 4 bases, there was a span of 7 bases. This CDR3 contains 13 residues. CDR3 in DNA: TGTGCCAGCAGTGATGGGAGGTACAATGAGCAGTTCTTC. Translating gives CASSDGRYNEQFF.

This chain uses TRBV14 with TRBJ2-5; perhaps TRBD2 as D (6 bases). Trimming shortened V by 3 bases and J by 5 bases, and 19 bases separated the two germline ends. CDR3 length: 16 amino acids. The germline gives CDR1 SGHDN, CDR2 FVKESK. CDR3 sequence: CASSQDGGDPRETQYF. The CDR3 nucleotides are TGTGCCAGCAGCCAGGACGGGGGAGATCCCAGGGAGACCCAGTACTTC.

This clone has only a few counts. Here the CDR3 DNA reads TGCAGCGGCTGGGACACGTTGAACACTGAAGCTTTCTTT. Translated: CSGWDTLNTEAFF. This sequence joins TRBV29-1 and TRBJ1-1; tentative D call: TRBD1 (6 bases). Trimming removed 7 bases from V and 0 bases from J, with 12 bases in between. The CDR3 consists of 13 residues. Germline CDR1 reads SQVTM; CDR2 reads ANQGSEA.

In DNA, the CDR3 is TGTGCCAGCAGCCAAAACGGACTAGCAATAGGCGAGCAGTTCTTC. Amino acid sequence: CASSQNGLAIGEQFF. The chain carries TRBV14 and TRBJ2-1; TRBD2 matches 8 bases. CDR1 and CDR2 (germline): SGHDN, FVKESK. This CDR3 is 15 amino acids long. The junction had 10 bases not matched to a gene; V was cut back by 2 bases and J by 10 bases. Using reference TRBV14 and TRBJ2-1 for the parts outside the CDR3, the full variable domain is EAGVTQFPSHSVIEKGQTVTLRCDPISGHDNLYWYRRVMGKEIKFLLHFVKESKQDESGMPNNRFLAERTGGTYSTLKVQPAELEDSGVYFCASSQNGLAIGEQFFGPGTRLTVL.

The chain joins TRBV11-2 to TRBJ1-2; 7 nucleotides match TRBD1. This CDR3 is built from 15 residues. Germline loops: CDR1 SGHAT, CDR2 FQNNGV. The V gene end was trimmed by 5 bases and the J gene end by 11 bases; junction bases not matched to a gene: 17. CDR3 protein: CASSTKNPRQGGYTF. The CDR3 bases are TGTGCCAGCAGCACCAAGAACCCTAGACAGGGTGGGTACACCTTC.

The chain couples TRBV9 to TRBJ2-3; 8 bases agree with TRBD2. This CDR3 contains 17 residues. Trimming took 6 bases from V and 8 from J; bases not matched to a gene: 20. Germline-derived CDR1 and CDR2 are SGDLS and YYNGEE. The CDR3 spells CASTPPEAGGLPATQYF. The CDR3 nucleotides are TGTGCCAGCACCCCGCCTGAGGCGGGGGGCCTCCCGGCTACGCAGTATTTT.